The T cell receptor beta chain described here comes from a study of early T cells in non-severe SARS-CoV-2 infection. Turning to the study itself: Investigators sequenced bulk RNA drawn from unsorted whole blood, and chains remained unpaired.

Individual cDNA molecules received unique molecular identifiers during library preparation. One entry per CDR3 protein, called by TCRdb with MiXCR from the 5' RACE reads. Among around 92,000 distinct CDR3 sequences listed, approximately 11% were seen once. There are a few counts of this clonotype. Trimming took 3 bases from V and 2 from J, leaving 16 bases between them. This CDR3 contains 16 residues. The V gene's germline CDR1 is KGHSH and CDR2 LQKENI. Source material: whole blood. The clonotype comes from an adult who was a healthcare worker with PCR-confirmed SARS-CoV-2 infection or an uninfected control (not recorded which). The genes are TRBV18 and TRBJ2-5; maybe TRBD1 (7 bases). The CDR3 protein is CASSPPEAGGQETQYF. The CDR3 DNA reads TGTGCCAGCTCACCGCCCGAGGCAGGGGGGCAAGAGACCCAGTACTTC.